This T cell receptor (beta chain) originates from a study of blood T cells in healthy people across ages. The study's findings and limits: Researchers deemed the diversity estimates from one million T cells underestimates. Age showed a roughly linear inverse relationship with TCR beta diversity per million T cells.

The table lists this clonotype with a few counts. Antigen unknown. This CDR3 contains 15 residues. Germline-derived CDR1 and CDR2 are LNHNV and YYDKDF (reference sequence). Through a sample-barcoded 5' primer and a J-beta primer mix, a second PCR was run for roughly 6 to 11 cycles. Using its own MiXCR run on the 5' RACE reads, TCRdb lists one record per CDR3 protein. The sample carries about 780,000 distinct CDR3 sequences, 35% to 60% recorded once. Sequencing was carried out using blood. This chain connects TRBV15 to TRBJ2-7; possible D gene TRBD1, 6 bases. Judging by the DNA end, TRBJ2-5 fits better; the J call may be wrong. This receptor was identified in an older man in good health. In nucleotides, the CDR3 is TGTGCCACCAGCAGAGATAAGGGACATAGTGAGACCCAGTACTTC. This translates into CATSRDKGHSETQYF.